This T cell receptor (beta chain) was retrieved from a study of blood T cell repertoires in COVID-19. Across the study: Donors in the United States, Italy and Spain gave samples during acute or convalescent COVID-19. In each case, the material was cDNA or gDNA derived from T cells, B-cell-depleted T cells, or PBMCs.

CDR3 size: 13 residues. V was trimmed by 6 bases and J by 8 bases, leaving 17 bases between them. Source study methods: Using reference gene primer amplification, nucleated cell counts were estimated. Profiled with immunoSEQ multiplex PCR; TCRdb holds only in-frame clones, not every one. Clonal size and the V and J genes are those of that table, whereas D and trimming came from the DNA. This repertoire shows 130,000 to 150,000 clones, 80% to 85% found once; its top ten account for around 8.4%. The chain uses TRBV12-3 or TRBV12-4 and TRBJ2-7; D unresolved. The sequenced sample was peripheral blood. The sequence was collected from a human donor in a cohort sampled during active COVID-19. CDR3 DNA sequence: TGTGCCAGCAGCTCCCGGTCTCCTACGCAGCAGTACTTC. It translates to CASSSRSPTQQYF.